The 20 T cell receptor beta chains given below trace back to one sample, sequenced in a study of blood T cell repertoires in COVID-19. Data came from immunoSEQ multiplex PCR; TCRdb stores just in-frame clones and leaves some out. The sample gives a few hundred thousand clones, about 85% of which show up once; roughly 2.1% is in the top ten. The specimen was peripheral blood. The source is a man aged 18 to 35 with active or convalescent COVID-19.

The chain is built from TRBV12-3 or TRBV12-4 and TRBJ2-7, with a weak D call TRBD2 (5 bases). The CDR3 is 13 amino acids. Trimming removed 7 bases at V and 3 bases at J, with 13 bases between. CDR3 sequence reads: CASTLGLLYEQYF. The CDR3 region has the DNA TGTGCCAGCACCCTTGGACTCCTCTACGAGCAGTACTTC.

The rearrangement joins TRBV4-2 to TRBJ2-3, with 15 nucleotides matching TRBD2. Germline trimming cut 1 base from V and 1 base from J; bases unmatched to any gene: 12. The CDR3 is made up of 21 amino acids. Germline V gives CDR1 LGHNA, CDR2 YNFKEQ. CDR3 nucleotides: TGTGCCAGCAGCCAAGTATCACGGACTAGCGGGAGGGCCCCCCGCACAGATACGCAGTATTTT. Translating gives CASSQVSRTSGRAPRTDTQYF.

This chain links TRBV29-1 with TRBJ1-5, with TRBD1 matching over 10 bases. In germline, CDR1 is SQVTM, CDR2 ANQGSEA. The CDR3 loop spans 12 amino acids. Unmatched junction bases numbered 4, after V lost 4 bases and J lost 10 bases. The CDR3 sequence is CSVVTGGKPQHF. The DNA of the CDR3 is TGCAGCGTTGTGACAGGGGGCAAACCCCAGCATTTT.

This chain joins TRBV20-1 and TRBJ2-1, with TRBD1 as a possible D gene (6 bases). CDR3 size: 16 residues. V lost 3 bases and J 0 bases, leaving 15 bases between the germline ends. CDR1 DFQATT and CDR2 SNEGSKA come from the germline V gene (reference sequence). The CDR3 sequence is CSASGDAGDSYNEQFF. In nucleotides, the CDR3 is TGCAGTGCTAGTGGGGACGCAGGGGACTCCTACAATGAGCAGTTCTTC.

This sequence joins TRBV5-8 and TRBJ2-7, with TRBD2 as a possible D gene (5 bases). The CDR3 is 15 residues long. V gave up 3 bases and J gave up 12 bases, with 25 bases separating them. The germline gives CDR1 SGHTS, CDR2 YDEGEE. The CDR3 DNA sequence: TGTGCCAGCAGCTCCTGGGGAGTCGGGGAAGAGAACCCGTACTTC. It specifies CASSSWGVGEENPYF. Drawing the rest from reference TRBV5-8 and TRBJ2-7, the complete variable domain is EAGVTQSPTHLIKTRGQQATLRCSPISGHTSVYWYQQALGLGLQFLLWYDEGEERNRGNFPPRFSGRQFPNYSSELNVNALELEDSALYLCASSSWGVGEENPYFGPGTRLTVT.

This clone turned up a few times. This chain uses TRBV3-1 (or the pseudogene TRBV3-2) with TRBJ1-3; D is unclear. The germline CDR1 and CDR2 sequences are LGHDT and YNNKEL (reference sequence). The V gene lost 4 bases and the J gene lost 4 bases, with 14 bases spanning the gap. This CDR3 comprises 15 residues. The CDR3 here is CASSPVRKRGNTIYF. The CDR3 DNA reads as TGTGCCAGCAGCCCGGTTAGGAAGAGGGGAAACACCATATATTTT.

This clone was observed a few times. The chain employs TRBV6-5 and TRBJ2-7, with 8 nucleotides matching TRBD1. Germline CDR1 is MNHEY and CDR2 is SVGAGI. This CDR3 comprises 15 residues. The J segment lost 1 base and the V segment lost 5 bases, leaving 7 bases of the junction unmatched. CDR3 sequence (DNA): TGTGCCAGCAGTCTGCCGCGGGACAGGTCCTACGAGCAGTACTTC. This gives the protein CASSLPRDRSYEQYF.

CDR3: CASSRRGFGGYTF. CDR3 sequence (DNA): TGTGCCAGCAGCAGAAGGGGGTTCGGCGGCTACACCTTC. The genes are TRBV5-6 and TRBJ1-2, with D possibly being TRBD1 (6 bases). The CDR3 has 13 amino acids. From germline, CDR1 is SGHDT and CDR2 YYEEEE. Trimming left V 4 bases short and J 8 bases short, with 15 bases between. Using reference TRBV5-6 and TRBJ1-2 for the parts outside the CDR3, the full variable domain is DAGVTQSPTHLIKTRGQQVTLRCSPKSGHDTVSWYQQALGQGPQFIFQYYEEEERQRGNFPDRFSGHQFPNYSSELNVNALLLGDSALYLCASSRRGFGGYTFGSGTRLTVV.

The V and J genes are TRBV27 and TRBJ1-2, with unresolved D. This CDR3 region has 13 residues. Germline assignment: CDR1 MNHEY and CDR2 SMNVEV (reference sequence). V was clipped by 3 bases and J by 7 bases, with 12 bases between them. CDR3 in amino acids: CASSFSMSVGYTF. DNA for the CDR3: TGTGCCAGCAGTTTTTCAATGAGTGTTGGCTACACCTTC.

This sequence joins TRBV28 and TRBJ2-2; 9 nucleotides align to TRBD2. The CDR3 has 15 residues. Germline V gene data show CDR1 as MDHEN and CDR2 as SYDVKM. J was trimmed by 3 bases and V by 3 bases; bases with no gene match: 2. CDR3 nucleotides: TGTGCCAGCAGTTTTGGCGGGAGGGACACCGGGGAGCTGTTTTTT. This translates into CASSFGGRDTGELFF.

The gene calls are TRBV4-1 and TRBJ2-1; 9 positions match TRBD2. In germline, CDR1 is MGHRA, CDR2 YSYEKL. The junction had 10 bases not matched to a gene; V was cut back by 3 bases and J by 7 bases. The CDR3 totals 16 residues. CDR3 nucleotide sequence: TGCGCCAGCAGCCAGTTGTTGCTAGCGGGAAATAATGAGCAGTTCTTC. Amino acids: CASSQLLLAGNNEQFF.

The V call is TRBV9, the J call TRBJ2-3, with 7 nucleotides matching TRBD2. The CDR3 spans 18 residues. With 4 bases clipped from V and 2 bases from J, the junction kept 16 bases outside the gene matches. From germline, CDR1 is SGDLS and CDR2 YYNGEE. CDR3 in DNA: TGTGCCAGCAGCCCCAATGGACTAGGCGGGGCAGTCACAGATACGCAGTATTTT. Its protein is CASSPNGLGGAVTDTQYF.

The chain is built from TRBV5-4 and TRBJ2-1; 9 bases are shared with TRBD2. Looked up from germline, CDR1 is SGHNT and CDR2 is YYREEE (reference sequence). With V trimmed by 0 bases and J by 8 bases, 9 bases remained unmatched. The CDR3 runs to 16 residues. The CDR3 reads CASSLDGVAGAYEQFF. The DNA for the CDR3 is TGTGCCAGCAGCTTGGATGGGGTAGCGGGAGCTTATGAGCAGTTCTTC.

This rearrangement joins TRBV2 to TRBJ1-6; the D is unclear. The CDR3 is 12 residues long. V was pared by 6 bases and J by 10 bases, with 10 bases between. Germline V gene sequence: CDR1 SNHLY, CDR2 FYNNEI. CDR3 DNA: TGTGCCAGCAGGATGGGCGTGTCACCCCTCCACTTT. Its protein product is CASRMGVSPLHF.

The chain joins TRBV25-1 to TRBJ2-7, with D possibly matching TRBD1 (5 bases). Germline V lookup: CDR1 MGHDK, CDR2 SYGVNS. V was pared by 6 bases and J by 8 bases, with 17 bases between. The CDR3 has 13 amino acids. In DNA form, the CDR3 reads TGTGCCAGCAGGGCAAGTAGGGGTTGGCAGCAGTACTTC. Protein product: CASRASRGWQQYF.

V is TRBV12-3 or TRBV12-4 and J is TRBJ1-1; D not certain. This CDR3 spans 13 amino acids. The V end was cut by 7 bases, the J end by 0 bases, with 9 bases between. The CDR3 here is CASIRILNTEAFF. The CDR3 coding sequence is TGTGCCAGCATCAGGATCTTGAACACTGAAGCTTTCTTT.

Only one count was recorded for this clone. The chain is built from TRBV7-9 and TRBJ1-1; 11 nucleotides line up with TRBD1. Germline V gene data show CDR1 as SEHNR and CDR2 as FQNEAQ (reference sequence). The length of the CDR3 is 13 residues. V dropped 1 base and J dropped 11; count of bases not matched to a gene: 3. The CDR3 DNA sequence: TGTGCCAGCAGCTTAGGGGACAGGGGGAGTGCTTTCTTT. Translated: CASSLGDRGSAFF. Drawing the rest from reference TRBV7-9 and TRBJ1-1, the complete variable domain is DTGVSQNPRHKITKRGQNVTFRCDPISEHNRLYWYRQTLGQGPEFLTYFQNEAQLEKSRLLSDRFSAERPKGSFSTLEIQRTEQGDSAMYLCASSLGDRGSAFFGQGTRLTVV.

The V gene is TRBV7-9, the J gene TRBJ2-7, with TRBD1 identical over 7 bases. Germline lookup yields CDR1 SEHNR and CDR2 FQNEAQ (reference sequence). V shed 7 bases and J 3 bases; nucleotides not matched to a gene: 6. The CDR3 covers 13 residues. The CDR3 reads CASTMDRNYEQYF. Here the CDR3 DNA reads TGTGCCAGCACCATGGACAGGAACTACGAGCAGTACTTC.

The chain has TRBV5-1 and TRBJ2-1; D gene unclear. Germline CDR1 and CDR2: SGHRS and YFSETQ. Trimming pared 0 bases from V and 5 bases from J, leaving 6 bases between. The CDR3 loop spans 13 amino acids. As DNA, the CDR3 is TGCGCCAGCAGCTTGGGACTGGACAATGAGCAGTTCTTC. Translation gives CASSLGLDNEQFF.

In DNA form, the CDR3 reads TGCGCCAGCAGCCATTCAGGGTCAACCTACAATGAGCAGTTCTTC. This codes for CASSHSGSTYNEQFF. The chain has TRBV4-3 and TRBJ2-1, with D tentatively TRBD1 (5 bases). Germline-derived CDR1 and CDR2 are LGHNA and YSLEER. V was clipped by 3 bases and J by 2 bases, with 11 bases between them. The CDR3 spans 15 residues.